Reported below is one TCR beta chain. The antigen is not known. This specimen belongs to a study of tumor and adjacent non-tumor tissue in lung cancer. Study overall: Stage I to III disease affected 10 men and 5 women aged roughly 31 to 80. Each sample yielded 3.5 million to 4.5 million productive TCRbeta reads on average. General observations from the study: In normal lung, the top 100 clones were significantly more dominant than in tumor.

The library came from three nested PCR rounds adapted from ARM-PCR protocols. From the multiplex PCR reads, TCRdb called clonotypes with MiXCR, one entry per CDR3 protein. The table includes about 90,000 distinct CDR3 sequences, about 66% detected once. The template was RNA from unsorted bulk tissue. Newly diagnosed lung cancer patients had thoracic surgery in China, August–late 2014, without prior chemotherapy. This CDR3 region has 18 residues. The germline V gene encodes CDR1 LGHNA and CDR2 YNFKEQ. The genes are TRBV4-2 and TRBJ1-5, with TRBD1 matching 7 bases. The J call may be incorrect, as the DNA end agrees better with TRBJ2-3. This clonotype was sampled from a man aged 65 to 79 with non-small cell lung cancer. The sample was lung tumor tissue. The chain's CDR3 is CASSQGRIQGMGNQPQYF. The CDR3 DNA reads TGTGCCAGCAGCCAAGGGAGGATACAGGGGATGGGCAATCAGCCCCAGTATTTT.